This TCR beta chain was captured by sequencing in a study of blood T cell repertoires in COVID-19. Across the whole study: There were acute and convalescent COVID-19 samples, and they came from the United States, Italy and Spain. Sources were T cells, B-cell-depleted T cells, or PBMCs; the material itself was cDNA or gDNA.

The CDR3 totals 15 residues. The V segment lost 4 bases and the J segment 2 bases; nucleotides outside the gene matches: 5. Per the germline V gene, CDR1 is SGHDT and CDR2 is YYEEEE. Here immunoSEQ multiplex PCR was the method, and the copy in TCRdb shows in-frame clones only, minus some. The profile shows about 88,000 clones, around nine tenths of them singletons. This TCR derives from a man aged 80 or over with acute or convalescent COVID-19. This rearrangement joins TRBV5-6 to TRBJ1-1; TRBD1 matches 10 bases. The material sequenced was peripheral blood. The CDR3 region is CASSQGTGVNTEAFF. In DNA, the CDR3 is TGTGCCAGCAGCCAGGGGACAGGGGTAAACACTGAAGCTTTCTTT.